This T cell receptor (beta chain) was documented in a study of early T cells in non-severe SARS-CoV-2 infection. Study background: Unsorted whole blood bulk RNA was sequenced, with unpaired chains.

Individually, cDNA molecules had unique molecular identifiers attached to them. One entry per CDR3 protein results from TCRdb running MiXCR on the 5' RACE reads. The sample yields 95,000 to 110,000 distinct CDR3 sequences, more than 9.5% seen once. CDR3 length: 14 amino acids. The trim removed 7 bases at V and 4 bases at J, leaving 5 bases unmatched. Broader study findings: Sequences matched to VDJdb favored anti-spike CD8 responses, while private and CD4 specificities were missed.

Worth noting for this clonotype: The antigen remains unidentified.

Sequenced material: whole blood. The sequence came from an adult who was a healthcare worker with PCR-confirmed SARS-CoV-2 infection or an uninfected control (not recorded which). This chain links TRBV12-3 or TRBV12-4 with TRBJ2-4, with 9 bases aligning to TRBD2. The CDR3 spells CASNESGRKNIQYF. CDR3 coding DNA: TGTGCCAGCAACGAAAGCGGGAGGAAAAACATTCAGTACTTC.